The T cell receptor (beta chain) described here comes from a study of human T cells and chemical hapten exposure. At the level of the study: For sensitization, 2% DPC was applied to a roughly 2 cm by roughly 2 cm patch of upper inner arm skin.

Turning to this clonotype: Antigen unknown.

Study-wide points: The study found that DPC sensitization did not change TCRs above 1 in 1000 frequency.

The study used a library that attached unique molecular identifiers to individual cDNA molecules. TCRdb ran MiXCR on the RACE reads and lists one entry per CDR3 protein. Of around 150,000 distinct CDR3 sequences listed, approximately 30% are singletons. Described time point: patch test 3, about 24 weeks after DPC sensitization. Treatment reported: therapeutic diphenylcyclopropenone sensitization with weekly scalp DPC. The CDR3 contains 15 residues. CDR1 and CDR2 from the germline V gene are MGHRA and YSYEKL. The ends were cut back, 4 bases at V and 3 bases at J, with 16 bases in the middle. The source is a woman younger than 35 with alopecia areata. Some clones in this sample may be carry-over from other donors' samples. V gene TRBV4-1 combines with J gene TRBJ2-7; TRBD2 is a possible D gene (6 bases). The sample in question was whole blood, obtained in connection with sensitization to the hapten diphenylcyclopropenone (DPC). The CDR3 DNA reads TGCGCCAGCAGCCTAACCCCGCGGGGACTCTACGAGCAGTACTTC. It codes for CASSLTPRGLYEQYF.